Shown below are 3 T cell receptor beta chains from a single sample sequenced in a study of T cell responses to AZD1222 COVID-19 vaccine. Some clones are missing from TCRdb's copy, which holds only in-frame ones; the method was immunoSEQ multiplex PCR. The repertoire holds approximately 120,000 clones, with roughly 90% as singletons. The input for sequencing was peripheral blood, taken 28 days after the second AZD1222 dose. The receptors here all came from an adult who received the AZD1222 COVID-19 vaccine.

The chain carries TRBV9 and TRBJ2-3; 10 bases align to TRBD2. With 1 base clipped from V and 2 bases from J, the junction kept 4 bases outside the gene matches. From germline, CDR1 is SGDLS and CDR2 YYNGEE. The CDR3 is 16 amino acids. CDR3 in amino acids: CASSVSLAGDTDTQYF. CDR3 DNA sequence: TGTGCCAGCAGCGTAAGTCTAGCGGGGGACACAGATACGCAGTATTTT.

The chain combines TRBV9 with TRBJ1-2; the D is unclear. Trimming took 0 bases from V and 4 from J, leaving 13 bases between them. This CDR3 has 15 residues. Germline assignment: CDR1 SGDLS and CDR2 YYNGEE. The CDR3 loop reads CASSVATGYSYGYTF. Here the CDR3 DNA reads TGTGCCAGCAGCGTAGCTACGGGGTACTCCTATGGCTACACCTTC.

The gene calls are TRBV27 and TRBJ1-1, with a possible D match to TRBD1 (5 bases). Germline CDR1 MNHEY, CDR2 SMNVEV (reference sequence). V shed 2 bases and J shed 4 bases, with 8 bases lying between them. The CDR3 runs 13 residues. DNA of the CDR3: TGTGCCAGCAGTTTAAGGGGTAGCACTGAAGCTTTCTTT. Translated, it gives CASSLRGSTEAFF.